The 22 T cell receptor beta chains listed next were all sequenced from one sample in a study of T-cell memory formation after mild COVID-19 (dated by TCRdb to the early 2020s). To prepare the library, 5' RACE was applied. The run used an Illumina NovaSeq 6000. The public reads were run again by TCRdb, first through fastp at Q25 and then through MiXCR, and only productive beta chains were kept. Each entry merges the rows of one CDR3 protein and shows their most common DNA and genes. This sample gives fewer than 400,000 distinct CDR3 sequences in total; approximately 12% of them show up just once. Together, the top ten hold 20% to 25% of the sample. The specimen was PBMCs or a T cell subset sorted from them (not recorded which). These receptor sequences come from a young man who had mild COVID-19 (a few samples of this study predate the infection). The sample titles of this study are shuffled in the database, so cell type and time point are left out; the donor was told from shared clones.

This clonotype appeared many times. CDR3 DNA sequence: TGCGCCAGCAGCGCTGAGCCCAATCAGCCCCAGCATTTT. Translated: CASSAEPNQPQHF. The chain couples TRBV5-1 to TRBJ1-5, with D uncertain. In germline, CDR1 is SGHRS, CDR2 YFSETQ. The V and J ends lost 4 bases and 3 bases respectively, with 8 bases between them. The CDR3 length is 13 residues.

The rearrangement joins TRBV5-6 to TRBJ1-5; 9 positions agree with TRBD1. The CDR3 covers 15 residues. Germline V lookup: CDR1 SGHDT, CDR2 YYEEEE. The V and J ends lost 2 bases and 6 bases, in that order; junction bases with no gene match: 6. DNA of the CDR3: TGTGCCAGCAGCTTCAACAGGGGGCAAAGTCAGCCCCAGCATTTT. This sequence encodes CASSFNRGQSQPQHF.

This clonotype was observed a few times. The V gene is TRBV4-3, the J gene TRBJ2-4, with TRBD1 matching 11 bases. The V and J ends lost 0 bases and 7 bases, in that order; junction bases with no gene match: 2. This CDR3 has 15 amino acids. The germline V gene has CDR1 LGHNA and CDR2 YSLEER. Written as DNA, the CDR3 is TGCGCCAGCAGCCAAGACGGGACAGGGGGGAACATTCAGTACTTC. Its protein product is CASSQDGTGGNIQYF.

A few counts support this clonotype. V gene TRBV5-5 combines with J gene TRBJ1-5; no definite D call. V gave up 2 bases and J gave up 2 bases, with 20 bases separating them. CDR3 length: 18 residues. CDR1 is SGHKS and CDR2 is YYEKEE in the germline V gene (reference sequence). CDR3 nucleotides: TGTGCCAGCAGCTTCGACGGAATGTGGTCAGGACGCAATCAGCCCCAGCATTTT. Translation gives CASSFDGMWSGRNQPQHF.

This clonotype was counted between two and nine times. The DNA for the CDR3 is TGCAGCGCGCGCTGGGGGGGGGCAGGTACTGAAGCTTTCTTT. Translated, it gives CSARWGGAGTEAFF. The chain uses TRBV29-1 and TRBJ1-1; possible D gene TRBD1, 6 bases. The CDR3 extends over 14 amino acids. The V end lost 7 bases, the J end lost 5 bases, and 20 bases lay between the germline ends. The germline V gene encodes CDR1 SQVTM and CDR2 ANQGSEA. The variable domain in full, with the rest retrieved from reference TRBV29-1 and TRBJ1-1, is SAVISQKPSRDICQRGTSLTIQCQVDSQVTMMFWYRQQPGQSLTLIATANQGSEATYESGFVIDKFPISRPNLTFSTLTVSNMSPEDSSIYLCSARWGGAGTEAFFGQGTRLTVV.

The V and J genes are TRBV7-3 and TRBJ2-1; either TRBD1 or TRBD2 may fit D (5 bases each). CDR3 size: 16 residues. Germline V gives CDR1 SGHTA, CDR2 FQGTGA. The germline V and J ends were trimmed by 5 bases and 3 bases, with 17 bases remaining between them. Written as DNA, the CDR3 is TGTGCCAGCAGCCCAAACCCCGGGACCCACTACAATGAGCAGTTCTTC. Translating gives CASSPNPGTHYNEQFF.

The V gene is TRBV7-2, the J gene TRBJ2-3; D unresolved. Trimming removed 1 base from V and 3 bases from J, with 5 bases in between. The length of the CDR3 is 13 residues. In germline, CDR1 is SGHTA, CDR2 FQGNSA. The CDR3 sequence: CASSLGKTDTQYF. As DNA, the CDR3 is TGTGCCAGCAGCTTAGGGAAAACAGATACGCAGTATTTT.

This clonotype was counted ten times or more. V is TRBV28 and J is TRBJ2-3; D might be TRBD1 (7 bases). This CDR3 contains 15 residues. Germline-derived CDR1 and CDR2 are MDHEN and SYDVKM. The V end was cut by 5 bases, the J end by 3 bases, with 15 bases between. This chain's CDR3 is CASSARGAITDTQYF. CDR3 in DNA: TGTGCCAGCAGTGCCAGGGGGGCAATAACAGATACGCAGTATTTT.

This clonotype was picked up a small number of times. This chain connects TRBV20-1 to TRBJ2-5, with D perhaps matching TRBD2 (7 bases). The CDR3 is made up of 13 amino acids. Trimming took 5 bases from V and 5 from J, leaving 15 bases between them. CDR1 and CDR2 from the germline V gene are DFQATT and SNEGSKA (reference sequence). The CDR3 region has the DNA TGCAGTGCTCTATCGGGGGGCGCGGAGACCCAGTACTTC. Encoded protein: CSALSGGAETQYF.

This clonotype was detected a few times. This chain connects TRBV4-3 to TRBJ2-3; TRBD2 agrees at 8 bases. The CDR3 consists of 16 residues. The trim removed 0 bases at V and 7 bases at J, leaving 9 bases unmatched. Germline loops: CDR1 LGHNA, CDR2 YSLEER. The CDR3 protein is CASSQEIAGSQNTQYF. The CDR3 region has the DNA TGCGCCAGCAGCCAAGAGATAGCGGGGTCCCAAAATACGCAGTATTTT.

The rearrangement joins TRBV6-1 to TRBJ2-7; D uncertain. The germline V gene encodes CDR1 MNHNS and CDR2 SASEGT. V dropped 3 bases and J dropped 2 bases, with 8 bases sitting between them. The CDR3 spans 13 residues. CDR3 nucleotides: TGTGCCAGCAGTGAGGCAATTCCCTACGAGCAGTACTTC. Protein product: CASSEAIPYEQYF.

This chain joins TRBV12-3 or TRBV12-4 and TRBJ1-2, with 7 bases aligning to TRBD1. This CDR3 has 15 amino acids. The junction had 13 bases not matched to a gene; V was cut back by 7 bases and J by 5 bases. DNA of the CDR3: TGTGCCAGCACCGCCGGGTCGTACAGGGGTTATGGCTACACCTTC. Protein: CASTAGSYRGYGYTF.

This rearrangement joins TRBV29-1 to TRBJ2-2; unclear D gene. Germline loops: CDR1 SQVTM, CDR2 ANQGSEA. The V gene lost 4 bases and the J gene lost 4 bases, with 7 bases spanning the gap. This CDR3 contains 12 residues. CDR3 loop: CSVGHGTGELFF. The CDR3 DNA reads TGCAGCGTTGGGCACGGCACCGGGGAGCTGTTTTTT.

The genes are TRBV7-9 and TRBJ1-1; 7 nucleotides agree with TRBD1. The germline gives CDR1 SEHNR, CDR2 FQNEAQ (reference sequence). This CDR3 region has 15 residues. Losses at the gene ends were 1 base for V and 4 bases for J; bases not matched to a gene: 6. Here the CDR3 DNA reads TGTGCCAGCAGCTTAGGGGACAGAATGGGCACTGAAGCTTTCTTT. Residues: CASSLGDRMGTEAFF.

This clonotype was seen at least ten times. For the CDR3, the DNA is TGCGCCAGCAGTCCCGGGACAGGGGTGAACACCGGGGAGCTGTTTTTT. The encoded protein is CASSPGTGVNTGELFF. The rearrangement links TRBV5-1 to TRBJ2-2; 10 nucleotides agree with TRBD1. There are 16 residues in the CDR3. Germline CDR1 SGHRS, CDR2 YFSETQ. J was trimmed by 1 base and V by 5 bases; bases with no gene match: 5.

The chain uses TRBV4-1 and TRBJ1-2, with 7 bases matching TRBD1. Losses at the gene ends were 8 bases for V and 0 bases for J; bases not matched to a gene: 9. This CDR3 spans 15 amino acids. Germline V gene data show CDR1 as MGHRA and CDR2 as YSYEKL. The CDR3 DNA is TGCGCCAGCGGCATGAAGGGGGCAACTAACTATGGCTACACCTTC. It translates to CASGMKGATNYGYTF.

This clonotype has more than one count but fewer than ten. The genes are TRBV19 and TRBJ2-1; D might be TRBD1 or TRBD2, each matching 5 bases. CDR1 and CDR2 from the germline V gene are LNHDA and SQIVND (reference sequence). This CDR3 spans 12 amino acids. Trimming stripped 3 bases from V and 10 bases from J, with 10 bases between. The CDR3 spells CASSMVGTEQFF. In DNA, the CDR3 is TGTGCCAGTAGTATGGTGGGGACGGAGCAGTTCTTC.

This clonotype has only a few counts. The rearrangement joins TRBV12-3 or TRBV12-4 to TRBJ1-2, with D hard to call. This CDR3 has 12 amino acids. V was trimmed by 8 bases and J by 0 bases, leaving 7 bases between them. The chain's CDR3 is CASSGANYGYTF. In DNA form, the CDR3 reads TGTGCCAGCTCGGGAGCTAACTATGGCTACACCTTC.

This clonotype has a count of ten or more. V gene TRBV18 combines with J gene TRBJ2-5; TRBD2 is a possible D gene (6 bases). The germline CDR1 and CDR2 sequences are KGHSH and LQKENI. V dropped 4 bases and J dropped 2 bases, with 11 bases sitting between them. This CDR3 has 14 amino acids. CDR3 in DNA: TGTGCCAGCTCACTCCCGGGAGCTCAAGAGACCCAGTACTTC. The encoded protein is CASSLPGAQETQYF.

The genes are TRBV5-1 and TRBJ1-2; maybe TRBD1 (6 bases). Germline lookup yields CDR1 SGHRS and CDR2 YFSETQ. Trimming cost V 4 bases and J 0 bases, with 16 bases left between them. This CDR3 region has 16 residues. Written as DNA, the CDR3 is TGCGCCAGCAGCGTCGGGACAACCCTGCCTAACTATGGCTACACCTTC. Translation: CASSVGTTLPNYGYTF.

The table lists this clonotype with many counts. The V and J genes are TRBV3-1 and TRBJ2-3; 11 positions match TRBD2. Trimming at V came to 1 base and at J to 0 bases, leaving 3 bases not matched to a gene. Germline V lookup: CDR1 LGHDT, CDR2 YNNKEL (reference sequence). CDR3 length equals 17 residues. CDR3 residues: CASSQGLAGISTDTQYF. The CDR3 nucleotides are TGTGCCAGCAGCCAAGGACTAGCGGGGATAAGCACAGATACGCAGTATTTT.

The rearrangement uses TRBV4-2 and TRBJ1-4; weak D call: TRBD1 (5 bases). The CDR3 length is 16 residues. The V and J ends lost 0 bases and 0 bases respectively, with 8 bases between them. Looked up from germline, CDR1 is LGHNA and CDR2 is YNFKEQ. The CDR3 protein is CASSQDGGATNEKLFF. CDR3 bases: TGTGCCAGCAGCCAAGATGGGGGGGCAACTAATGAAAAACTGTTTTTT.